This T cell receptor beta chain emerged from a study of cytomegalovirus exposure and HLA in healthy donors. The primer mix had 60 Vbeta and 13 Jbeta primers. TCRdb keeps only in-frame clones here, not all; method: immunoSEQ multiplex PCR. This sample has 150,000 to 200,000 clones, with about 72% found just once. As concerns this clone: Its antigen is undetermined.

Study-wide points: Sequencing depth across donors, presence/absence analyses assumed, was roughly uniform. According to the study, 150 to 200 TCR beta chains were cytomegalovirus-associated. CMV antigen specificity was confirmed in vitro for a few CMV-associated chains. Evidence from a later analysis indicated that most CMV-associated TCR beta chains looked HLA-restricted.

V shed 6 bases, J shed 2 bases, and the junction held 4 bases outside the gene matches. CDR1 and CDR2 from the germline V gene are SGHTA and FQGNSA. CDR3 length: 15 residues. The sample taken for sequencing was PBMCs. This clonotype originated in a human donor in good health. The chain joins TRBV7-2 to TRBJ2-7; 13 bases align to TRBD2. CDR3 sequence: CASRLAGGTTYEQYF. The CDR3 region has the DNA TGTGCCAGCAGACTAGCGGGGGGGACGACCTACGAGCAGTACTTC.